What follows is one TCR beta chain and its context. The target antigen is unknown. Germline assignment: CDR1 MGHRA and CDR2 YSYEKL. This CDR3 contains 15 residues. The V and J ends lost 1 base and 1 base respectively, with 11 bases between them. This sample stems from a study of T cells in localized non-small cell lung cancer. Overall study results and limits: Sequencing was limited to one tumor region, leaving the possibility of heterogeneity open. Researchers found a median around 57 of the top 100 tumor clones in adjacent lung. Overall survival was longer when the density of T cells in the blood was higher.

Profiled with immunoSEQ multiplex PCR; TCRdb holds only in-frame clones, not every one. The sample shows about 59,000 clones, about 90% of them seen only once. The receptor's source is a man aged 40 to 70 with stage I squamous cell lung carcinoma. Sample: peripheral blood, taken before any cancer treatment. J is TRBJ2-7 and V is TRBV4-1; D gene uncertain. The CDR3 nucleotides read TGCGCCAGCAGCCAAGGTCGTACGGATTCCTACGAGCAGTACTTC. Translating it yields CASSQGRTDSYEQYF.